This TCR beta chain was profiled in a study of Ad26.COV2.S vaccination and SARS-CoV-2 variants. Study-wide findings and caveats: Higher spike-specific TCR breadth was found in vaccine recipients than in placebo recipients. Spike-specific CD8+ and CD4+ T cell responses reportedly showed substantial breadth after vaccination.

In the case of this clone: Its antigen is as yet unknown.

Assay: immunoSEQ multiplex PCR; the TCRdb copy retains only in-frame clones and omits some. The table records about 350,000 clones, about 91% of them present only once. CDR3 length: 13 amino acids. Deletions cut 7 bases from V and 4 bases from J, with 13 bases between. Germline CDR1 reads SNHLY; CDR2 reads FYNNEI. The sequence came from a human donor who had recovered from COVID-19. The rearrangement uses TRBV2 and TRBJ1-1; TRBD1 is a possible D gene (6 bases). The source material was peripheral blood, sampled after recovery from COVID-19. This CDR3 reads CASKGGGRTEAFF. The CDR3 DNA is TGTGCCAGCAAAGGGGGGGGACGCACTGAAGCTTTCTTT.